This T cell receptor (beta chain) was captured by sequencing in a study of cytomegalovirus exposure and HLA in healthy donors. At the level of the study: Assignment to the Caucasian-associated ancestry cluster applied to more than 75% of the approximately 420 genotyped donors. Study-wide findings and caveats: In a later analysis, V- and J-gene trimming of beta chains associated with a DCLRE1C missense variant, replicated independently.

Use of 60 Vbeta and 13 Jbeta primers characterized the PCR. Libraries were prepared by immunoSEQ multiplex PCR; TCRdb keeps only in-frame clonotypes and omits some of them. The sample lists 40,000 to 45,000 clones, 45% to 65% occurring once. The germline CDR1 and CDR2 sequences are GTSNPN and SVGIG (reference sequence). V gave up 4 bases and J gave up 4 bases; unmatched junction bases: 7. The CDR3 covers 14 residues. Each donor's status was that of a healthy bone marrow donor. As concerns this clone: The antigen is not known.

Sample: PBMCs. This receptor was identified in a human donor in good health. V gene TRBV30 combines with J gene TRBJ2-7, with 10 bases fitting TRBD2. In DNA form, the CDR3 reads TGTGCCTGGACATCTAGCGGGAGTGTATACGAGCAGTACTTC. Its translation: CAWTSSGSVYEQYF.